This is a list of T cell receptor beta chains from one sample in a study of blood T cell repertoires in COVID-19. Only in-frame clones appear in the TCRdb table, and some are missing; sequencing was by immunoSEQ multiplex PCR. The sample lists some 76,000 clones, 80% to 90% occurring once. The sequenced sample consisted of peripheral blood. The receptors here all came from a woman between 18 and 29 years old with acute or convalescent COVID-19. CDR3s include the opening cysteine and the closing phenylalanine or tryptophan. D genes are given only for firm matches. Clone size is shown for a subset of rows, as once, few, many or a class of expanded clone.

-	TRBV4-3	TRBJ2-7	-	TGCGCCAGCAGCCAAGATCTAGGTACCGAGCAGTACTTC	CASSQDLGTEQYF
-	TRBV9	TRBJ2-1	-	TGTGCCAGCAGCGTAGCGGGAAGCGACAATGAGCAGTTCTTC	CASSVAGSDNEQFF
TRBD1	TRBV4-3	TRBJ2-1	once	TGCGCCAGCAGCCAAGATGGGGGAGAGGGGGCAAATGAGCAGTTCTTC	CASSQDGGEGANEQFF
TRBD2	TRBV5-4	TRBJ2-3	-	TGTGCCAGCAGCTTGGATAGCGGGGGGGCCACAGATACGCAGTATTTT	CASSLDSGGATDTQYF
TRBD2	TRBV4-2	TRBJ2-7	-	TGTGCCAGCAGCCAAGCGTCTACCAGCGGGGAGAACGAGCAGTACTTC	CASSQASTSGENEQYF
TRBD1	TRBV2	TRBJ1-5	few	TGTGCCAGCAGTAAAACCGGGACAGGGAATCAGCCCCAGCATTTT	CASSKTGTGNQPQHF
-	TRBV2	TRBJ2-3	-	TGTGCCAGCAGCCAGGGGCCAGATACGCAGTATTTT	CASSQGPDTQYF
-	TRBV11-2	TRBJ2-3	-	TGTGCCAGCAGCCTACCTTCTAGGGATACGCAGTATTTT	CASSLPSRDTQYF
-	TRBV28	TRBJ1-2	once	TGTGCCAGCACCCCAGCGAGGAAGGATGGCTACACCTTC	CASTPARKDGYTF
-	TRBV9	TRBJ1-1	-	TGTGCCAGCAGCGTAGACCTTACAGGGTCGGTCGCTTTCTTT	CASSVDLTGSVAFF
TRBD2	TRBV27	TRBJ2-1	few	TGTGCCAGCAGTTTAGTTTCTAGCGGGAGCTACAATGAGCAGTTCTTC	CASSLVSSGSYNEQFF
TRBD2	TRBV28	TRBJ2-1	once	TGTGCCAGCAGTTTATGGACTAGCGGGGGGGCACGCAATGAGCAGTTCTTC	CASSLWTSGGARNEQFF
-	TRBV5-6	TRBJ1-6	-	TGTGCCAGCAGCTTGTCCGGAGATAATTCACCCCTCCACTTT	CASSLSGDNSPLHF
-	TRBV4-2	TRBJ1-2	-	TGTGCCAGCAGCCCAGGGGAGCCCTATGGCTACACCTTC	CASSPGEPYGYTF
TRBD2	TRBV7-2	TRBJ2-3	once	TGTGCCAGCAGCTTAGCGAGGGCGGGAGGGCTGACCACAGATACGCAGTATTTT	CASSLARAGGLTTDTQYF
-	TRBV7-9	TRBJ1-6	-	TGTGCCAGCAGCTTAATCGGACTAACCAATTCACCCCTCCACTTT	CASSLIGLTNSPLHF
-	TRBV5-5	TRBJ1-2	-	TGTGCCAGCAGCCCGCCGGGGAGTGGCTACACCTTC	CASSPPGSGYTF
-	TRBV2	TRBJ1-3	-	TGTGCCAGCAGTGAACAGGGTCAAATCTCTGGAAACACCATATATTTT	CASSEQGQISGNTIYF
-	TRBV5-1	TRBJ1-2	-	TGCGCCAGCAGCGTAGGGGAAAACTATGGCTACACCTTC	CASSVGENYGYTF
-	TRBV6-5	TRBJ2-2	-	TGTGCCAGCAGTTATAGTAGCGGGAACACCGGGGAGCTGTTTTTT	CASSYSSGNTGELFF
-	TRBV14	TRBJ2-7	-	TGTGCCAGCAGCCAGACGCAGGCGACCTCCTACGAGCAGTACTTC	CASSQTQATSYEQYF
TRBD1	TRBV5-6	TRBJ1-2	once	TGTGCCAGCAACCCGGGTCGCAGGGGGGTAAACTATGGCTACACCTTC	CASNPGRRGVNYGYTF
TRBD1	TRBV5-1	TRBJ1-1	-	TGCGCCAGCAGCCGCCACAGGGGGCAGGGCAACACTGAAGCTTTCTTT	CASSRHRGQGNTEAFF
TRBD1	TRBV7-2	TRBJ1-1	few	TGTGCCAGCAGCCCCCAAAAGGACAGGGTAGGGATGAACACTGAAGCTTTCTTT	CASSPQKDRVGMNTEAFF
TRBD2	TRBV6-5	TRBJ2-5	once	TGTGCCAGCAGTTACTCTCGGACTAGCGCGGGGGAGACCCAGTACTTC	CASSYSRTSAGETQYF
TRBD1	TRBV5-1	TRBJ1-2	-	TGCGCCAGCAGCCCGGGGGACAGGGGGCCTTATGGCTACACCTTC	CASSPGDRGPYGYTF
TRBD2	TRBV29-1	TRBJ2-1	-	TGCAGCGGCGGACTAGCGGGCAATGAGCAGTTCTTC	CSGGLAGNEQFF
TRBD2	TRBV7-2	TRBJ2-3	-	TGTGCCAGCAGCTTAGCTGAAGCGGGGGCGTCGGGTACGCAGTATTTT	CASSLAEAGASGTQYF
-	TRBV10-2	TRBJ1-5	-	TGCGCCAGCAGTCTAAACTCACAGGGAAGGGGACAGCCCCAGCATTTT	CASSLNSQGRGQPQHF
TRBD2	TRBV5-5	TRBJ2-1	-	TGTGCCAGCAGCTTGGCTAGCGGGGGGAACAATGAGCAGTTCTTC	CASSLASGGNNEQFF
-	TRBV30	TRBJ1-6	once	TGTGCCTGGAGTGTACGGGAGAATTCACCCCTCCACTTT	CAWSVRENSPLHF
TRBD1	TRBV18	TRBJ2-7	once	TGTGCCAGCTCACGACGACAGGGTTCCTACGAGCAGTACTTC	CASSRRQGSYEQYF
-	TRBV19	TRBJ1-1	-	TGTGCCAGTAGCGCATACCCCCGGGGAGAAGCTTTCTTT	CASSAYPRGEAFF
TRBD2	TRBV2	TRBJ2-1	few	TGTGCCAGCAGTGAAGTCTACTCGGGACTAGCGGGGGGGGATTACAATGAGCAGTTCTTC	CASSEVYSGLAGGDYNEQFF
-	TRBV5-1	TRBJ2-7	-	TGCGCCAGCAGCATAGCAGATAGCTCCTACGAGCAGTACTTC	CASSIADSSYEQYF
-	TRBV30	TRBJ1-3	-	TGTGCCTGGACGGCTGGAAACACCATATATTTT	CAWTAGNTIYF
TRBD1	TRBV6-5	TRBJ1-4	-	TGTGCCAGCATGAACAGGGGAGGCGGTAATGAAAAACTGTTTTTT	CASMNRGGGNEKLFF
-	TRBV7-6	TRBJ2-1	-	TGTGCCAGCAGCTTAGCGCTGGGAGTCGGGAATGAGCAGTTCTTC	CASSLALGVGNEQFF
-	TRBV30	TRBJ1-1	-	TGTGCCTGGAGTAGGCAGGGATATACTGAAGCTTTCTTT	CAWSRQGYTEAFF
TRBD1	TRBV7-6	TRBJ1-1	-	TGTGCCAGCAGCTCGGAAGCAGGGGGACAGGGTCGAGCTTTCTTT	CASSSEAGGQGRAFF
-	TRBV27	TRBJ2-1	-	TGTGCCAGCAGCCCTTCTCCAGGGCAACACAATGAGCAGTTCTTC	CASSPSPGQHNEQFF
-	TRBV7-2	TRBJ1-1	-	TGTGCCAGCAGCTCTCACAGGGTACCCATGAACACTGAAGCTTTCTTT	CASSSHRVPMNTEAFF
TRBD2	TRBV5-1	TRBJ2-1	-	TGCGCCAGCAGGGGGGACTCGCGCGGGAGGGCGCATGAGCAGTTCTTC	CASRGDSRGRAHEQFF
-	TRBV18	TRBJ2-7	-	TGTGCCAGCTCACCAACTAATTCCTACGAGCAGTACTTC	CASSPTNSYEQYF
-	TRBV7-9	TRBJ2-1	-	TGTGCCAGCAGCTTAGGGGCTATTTACAATGAGCAGTTCTTC	CASSLGAIYNEQFF
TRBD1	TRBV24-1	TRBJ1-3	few	TGTGCCACCTTGGACAGGGGGCGCGGGGCCATATATTTT	CATLDRGRGAIYF
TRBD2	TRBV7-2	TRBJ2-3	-	TGTGCCAGCAGGCGATTGCCGACTAGCGGGTTAGATACGCAGTATTTT	CASRRLPTSGLDTQYF
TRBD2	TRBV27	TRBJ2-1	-	TGTGCCAGCAGTTTAGGGACTAGCGGGAGGGAGGGGCAGTTCTTC	CASSLGTSGREGQFF
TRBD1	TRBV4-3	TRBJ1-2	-	TGCGCCAGCAGCCCGACAGGGTTAGGTGGCTACACCTTC	CASSPTGLGGYTF
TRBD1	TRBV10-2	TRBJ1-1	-	TGCGCCAGCAGGGAGGGACAGGGGGCGAGAGCTTTCTTT	CASREGQGARAFF
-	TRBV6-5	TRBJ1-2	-	TGTGCCCATAATGGGGGCTACGGAGGCTACACCTTC	CAHNGGYGGYTF
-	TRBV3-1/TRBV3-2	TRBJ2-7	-	TGTGCCAGCAGCCTAAAAGAGAACGTTGACGAGCAGTACTTC	CASSLKENVDEQYF
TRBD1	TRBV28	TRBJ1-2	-	TGTGCCAGCAGGTCGGGACAGGGCCGCTTAGGGGTTTATGGCTACACCTTC	CASRSGQGRLGVYGYTF
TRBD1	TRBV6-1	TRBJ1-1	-	TGTGCCAGCAGTGACCGAGGACAGGGTAAGGTCATGAACACTGAAGCTTTCTTT	CASSDRGQGKVMNTEAFF
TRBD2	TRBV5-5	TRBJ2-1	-	TGTGCCAGCAGCCCTCTGACATCTAGCGGGGATAGCTTCGGTGAGCAGTTCTTC	CASSPLTSSGDSFGEQFF
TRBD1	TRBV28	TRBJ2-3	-	TGTGCCAGCAGTTTACTGGGACAGGGTAAACCAGATACGCAGTATTTT	CASSLLGQGKPDTQYF
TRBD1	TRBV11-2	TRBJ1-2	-	TGTGCCAGCAGCTTAGATCAAGGGGACAGGGGAAGTGGCTACACCTTC	CASSLDQGDRGSGYTF
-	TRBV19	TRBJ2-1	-	TGTGCCAGTAAGGAGACAGGAGCCTACAATGAGCAGTTCTTC	CASKETGAYNEQFF
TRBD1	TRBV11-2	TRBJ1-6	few	TGTGCCAGCAGCTCGCTGGCAGGGGGCGCGTATAATTCACCCCTCCACTTT	CASSSLAGGAYNSPLHF
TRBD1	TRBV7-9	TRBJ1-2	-	TGTGCCAGCAGACCTGGGACAGGTGATGGCTACACCTTC	CASRPGTGDGYTF